This T cell receptor beta chain comes out of a study of regulatory T cells in long-lasting Graves disease. Study-level findings and limits: Persistent disease was associated with favored TRBV28 usage and with favored use of TRBJ1-2 and TRBJ2-5.

Time point indicated: newly diagnosed GD, antithyroid drugs for less than 3 months. PBMCs were the source of the RNA used for TCR sequencing. Peripheral blood, 7 to 9.5 milliliters of it, was drawn into EDTA tubes. Both iRepertoire HTBI primers and Arm-PCR of CDR3 regions were used to build the TCR beta libraries. TCRdb reprocessed the multiplex PCR reads with MiXCR, giving one entry per CDR3 protein. The sample lists 500,000 or so distinct CDR3 sequences; approximately 15% were seen once. V shed 5 bases, J shed 3 bases, and the junction held 2 bases outside the gene matches. CDR3 length: 13 amino acids. Germline V gives CDR1 LGHDT, CDR2 YNNKEL (reference sequence). This clonotype was observed at least ten times. Its antigen is unidentified. These same data were also listed under a study on T cells in Graves' hyperthyroidism and ophthalmopathy.

This clonotype was obtained from a woman in her forties or fifties with Graves disease. The sequences come from peripheral blood mononuclear cells (PBMCs), collected at new diagnosis, from a patient treated with antithyroid drugs. The rearrangement links TRBV3-1 to TRBJ2-5, with 8 nucleotides matching TRBD2. The DNA of the CDR3 is TGTGCCAGCAGCAATAGCGGGAAAGAGACCCAGTACTTC. It specifies CASSNSGKETQYF.